A selection of T cell receptor beta chains follows, all from one sample in a study of graft-versus-host responses after intestinal transplantation. Clones were sequenced by immunoSEQ multiplex PCR, and TCRdb holds only the in-frame ones, with some missing. The sample yields 95,000 or so clones, 90% seen once. The specimen was PBMCs, collected roughly 410 days after intestinal transplant. These receptor sequences come from a human patient who received an intestinal transplant, so some T cells may come from the graft donor. Each CDR3 is given with its conserved first and last residue. Fields, in order: clone size, D gene, V gene, J gene, CDR3 DNA, CDR3 protein. The D gene is left open where the match is weak. Only some rows state a clone size, as once, few, many or a class for expanded clones.

.	.	TRBV27	TRBJ1-1	TGTGCCAGCAGTTCCTCCCCCTGGGACCCTGCCGCTTTCTTT	CASSSSPWDPAAFF
.	.	TRBV19	TRBJ2-3	TGTGCCAGTATGACAGGACTAGGCGCCTTTGGAGATACGCAGTATTTT	CASMTGLGAFGDTQYF
.	.	TRBV7-6	TRBJ1-1	TGTGCCAGCAGCCTCGGGACCCCCACTGAAGCTTTCTTT	CASSLGTPTEAFF
.	TRBD1	TRBV10-3	TRBJ1-1	TGTGCCAACTCCCGGGGACAGGCCAAGGAGGGCACTGAAGCTTTCTTT	CANSRGQAKEGTEAFF
once	TRBD1	TRBV25-1	TRBJ1-1	TGTGCCAGCCTACAGGGGGCTGGTGAAGCTTTCTTT	CASLQGAGEAFF
.	.	TRBV27	TRBJ2-7	TGTGCCAGCAGTTTATCGCACGGTCCCTACGAGCAGTACTTC	CASSLSHGPYEQYF
.	.	TRBV5-6	TRBJ1-2	TGTGCCAGCAGCGGGCTCGGTGACACGGCCTATGGCTACACCTTC	CASSGLGDTAYGYTF
.	.	TRBV18	TRBJ2-5	TGTGCCAGCTCACCCTTCGGGGGGACCCAGTACTTC	CASSPFGGTQYF
.	TRBD2	TRBV7-9	TRBJ2-3	TGTGCCAGCAGCATACTAGCGGGGGGTTCAGATACGCAGTATTTT	CASSILAGGSDTQYF
.	.	TRBV9	TRBJ1-2	TGTGCCAGCAGCCCGCCCACAGGGCTCTATGGCTACACCTTC	CASSPPTGLYGYTF
few	TRBD1	TRBV7-9	TRBJ2-3	TGTGCCAGCAGCTTAGACAGGGGGCACACAGATACGCAGTATTTT	CASSLDRGHTDTQYF
once	.	TRBV5-8	TRBJ1-1	TGTGCCAGCAGCCCCCGGGACAACGGTTTTGCCACTGAAGCTTTCTTT	CASSPRDNGFATEAFF
.	TRBD2	TRBV4-2	TRBJ2-5	TGTGCCAGCAGCCAAGGCCCCTCGGGGGGGCAAGAGACCCAGTACTTC	CASSQGPSGGQETQYF
.	TRBD2	TRBV2	TRBJ2-5	TGTGCCAGCAGTACCCAGCGGGGGGAAGAGACCCAGTACTTC	CASSTQRGEETQYF
.	.	TRBV29-1	TRBJ1-2	TGCAGCGTAGATCCGGACGGGACTAACTATGGCTACACCTTC	CSVDPDGTNYGYTF